These T cell receptor beta chains were read from a single sample in a study of T cells after yellow fever vaccination. TCRdb analysed the 5' RACE reads with MiXCR anew, one entry per CDR3 protein. The sample holds hundreds of thousands of distinct CDR3 sequences, around 12% seen once. Material: PBMCs, obtained on the day of the yellow fever booster vaccination. These receptors came from a man between 25 and 39 years old who received the YFV17D yellow fever vaccine. Both conserved end residues are part of each CDR3.

v_gene | CDR3aa
TRBV9 | CASSVELADYNEQFF
TRBV9 | CASSVGVVTEAFF
TRBV6-1 | CASSRRWQGGGDTQYF
TRBV7-9 | CASSIAGTSTDTQYF
TRBV20-1 | CSALRVNEQFF
TRBV30 | CAWSHAGTSKNQYF
TRBV20-1 | CSAMGLAAGSYNEQFF
TRBV11-2 | CASSFFRGEETQYF
TRBV3-1 | CASSQERWLNTEAFF
TRBV10-3 | CAISSRVVDEQFF